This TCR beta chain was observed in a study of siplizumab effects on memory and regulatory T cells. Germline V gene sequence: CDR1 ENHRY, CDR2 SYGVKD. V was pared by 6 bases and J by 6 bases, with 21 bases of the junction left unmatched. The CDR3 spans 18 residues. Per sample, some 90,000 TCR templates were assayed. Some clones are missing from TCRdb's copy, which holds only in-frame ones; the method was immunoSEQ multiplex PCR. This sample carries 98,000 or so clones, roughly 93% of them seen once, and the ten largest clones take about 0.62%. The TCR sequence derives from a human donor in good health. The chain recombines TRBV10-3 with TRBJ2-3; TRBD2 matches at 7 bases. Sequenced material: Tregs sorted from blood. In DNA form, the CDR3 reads TGTGCCATCAGCCCCACGCCGAGCGGGGCCCCTTCGGGGGATACGCAGTATTTT. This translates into CAISPTPSGAPSGDTQYF.